This TCR beta chain was retrieved from a study of control samples from healthy donors and cancer patients. Method: immunoSEQ multiplex PCR; TCRdb's copy keeps in-frame clones and lacks some. The sample yields fewer than 200,000 clones, approximately 94% seen once. The CDR3 is 16 residues long. From germline, CDR1 is DFQATT and CDR2 SNEGSKA (reference sequence). The junction had 12 bases not matched to a gene; V was cut back by 3 bases and J by 4 bases. Sequencing was done on a sample of blood. V usage is TRBV20-1 and J usage is TRBJ2-1; 7 bases are shared with TRBD2. The receptor was isolated from a man under 40 in good health. CDR3 residues: CSASNAWAGEYNEQFF. Written as DNA, the CDR3 is TGCAGTGCTAGTAATGCCTGGGCGGGAGAGTACAATGAGCAGTTCTTC.